This T cell receptor (beta chain) was identified during a study of blood T cell repertoires in COVID-19. Study details: Collection of acute and convalescent COVID-19 samples took place in the United States, Italy and Spain. T cells, B-cell-depleted T cells, or PBMCs provided the cDNA or gDNA that served as material.

Per germline, CDR1 SGHKS and CDR2 YYEKEE (reference sequence). V lost 6 bases to trimming and J lost 0 bases; unmatched junction nucleotides: 11. This CDR3 is built from 17 residues. Authors' methods: The authors estimated nucleated cell counts from reference gene primer amplification. Repertoires were generated with immunoSEQ multiplex PCR, while TCRdb's copy carries only in-frame clones and drops some. V, J and clone size were drawn from that table, and D and trimming were deduced from the DNA. Here the sample spans tens of thousands of clones, about nine tenths being singletons. This chain uses TRBV5-5 with TRBJ2-7; 11 bases are a match to TRBD1. Sequenced material: peripheral blood. This sequence was found in a man aged 55 to 70 with acute or convalescent COVID-19. Here the CDR3 reads CASILGTGGTPSYEQYF. CDR3 sequence (DNA): TGTGCCAGCATTCTCGGGACAGGGGGGACCCCCTCCTACGAGCAGTACTTC. The entire variable domain, with the rest obtained from reference TRBV5-5 and TRBJ2-7, is as follows: DAGVTQSPTHLIKTRGQQVTLRCSPISGHKSVSWYQQVLGQGPQFIFQYYEKEERGRGNFPDRFSARQFPNYSSELNVNALLLGDSALYLCASILGTGGTPSYEQYFGPGTRLTVT.